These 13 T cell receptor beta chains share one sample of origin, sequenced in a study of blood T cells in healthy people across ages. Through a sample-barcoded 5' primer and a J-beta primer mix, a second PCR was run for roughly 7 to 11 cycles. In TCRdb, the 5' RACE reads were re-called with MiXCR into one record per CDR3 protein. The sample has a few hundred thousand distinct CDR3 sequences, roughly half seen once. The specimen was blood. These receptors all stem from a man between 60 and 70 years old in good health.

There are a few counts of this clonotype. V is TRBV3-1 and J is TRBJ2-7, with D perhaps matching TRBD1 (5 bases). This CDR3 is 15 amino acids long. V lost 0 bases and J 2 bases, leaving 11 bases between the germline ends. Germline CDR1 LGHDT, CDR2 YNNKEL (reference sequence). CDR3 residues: CASSQDVTETYEQYF. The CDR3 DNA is TGTGCCAGCAGCCAAGATGTGACAGAGACCTACGAGCAGTACTTC.

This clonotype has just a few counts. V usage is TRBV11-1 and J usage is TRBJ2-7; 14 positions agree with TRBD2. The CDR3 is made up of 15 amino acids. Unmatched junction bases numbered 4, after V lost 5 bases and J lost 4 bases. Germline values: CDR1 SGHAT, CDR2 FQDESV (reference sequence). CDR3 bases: TGTGCCAGCAGCCGGACTAGCGGGGGGCGATACGAGCAGTACTTC. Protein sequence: CASSRTSGGRYEQYF.

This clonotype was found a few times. The CDR3 sequence is CASSHGGGPPYEQYF. In nucleotides, the CDR3 is TGTGCCAGCAGTCACGGAGGGGGCCCCCCCTACGAGCAGTACTTC. The V call is TRBV12-3 or TRBV12-4, the J call TRBJ2-7; a weak D match, TRBD1 (7 bases). This CDR3 is 15 amino acids long. Trimming took off 5 bases at V and 2 bases at J, with 16 bases between the two ends.

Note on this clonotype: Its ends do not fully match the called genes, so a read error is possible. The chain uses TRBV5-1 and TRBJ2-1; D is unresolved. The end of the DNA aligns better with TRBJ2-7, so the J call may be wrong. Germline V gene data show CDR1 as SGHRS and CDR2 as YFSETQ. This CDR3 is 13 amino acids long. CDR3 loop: CANSSPPNNEQYF. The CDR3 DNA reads TGCGCCAACAGCTCCCCTCCTAACAATGAGCAGTACTTC.

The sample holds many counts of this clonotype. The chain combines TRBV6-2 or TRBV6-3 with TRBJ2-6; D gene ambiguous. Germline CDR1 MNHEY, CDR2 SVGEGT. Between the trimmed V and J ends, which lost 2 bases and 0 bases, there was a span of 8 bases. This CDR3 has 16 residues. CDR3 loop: CASSYVGFSGANVLTF. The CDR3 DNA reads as TGTGCCAGCAGTTACGTGGGTTTCTCTGGGGCCAACGTCCTGACTTTC.

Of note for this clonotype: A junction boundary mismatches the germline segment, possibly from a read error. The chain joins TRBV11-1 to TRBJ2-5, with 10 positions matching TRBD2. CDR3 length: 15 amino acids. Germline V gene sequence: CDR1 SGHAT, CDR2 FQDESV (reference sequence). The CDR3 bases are TGTACCAGCAGCCTTGGGACGGGACTAGCGGAGACCCAGTACTTC. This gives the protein CTSSLGTGLAETQYF.

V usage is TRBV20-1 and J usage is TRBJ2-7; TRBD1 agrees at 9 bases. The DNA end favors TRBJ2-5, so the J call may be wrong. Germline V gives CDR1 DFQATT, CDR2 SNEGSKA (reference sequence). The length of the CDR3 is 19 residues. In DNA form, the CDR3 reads TGCAGTGCTAGAGGAACAGCGCTAGATGACAGGGGGGAGCGAGAGACCCAGTACTTC. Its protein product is CSARGTALDDRGERETQYF.

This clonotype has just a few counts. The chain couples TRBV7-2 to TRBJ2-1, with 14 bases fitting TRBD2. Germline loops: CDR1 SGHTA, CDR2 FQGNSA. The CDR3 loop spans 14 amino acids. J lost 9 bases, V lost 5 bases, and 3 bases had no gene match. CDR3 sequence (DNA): TGTGCCAGCAGCGTGGGACTAGCGGGAGTTGAGCAGTTCTTC. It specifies CASSVGLAGVEQFF.

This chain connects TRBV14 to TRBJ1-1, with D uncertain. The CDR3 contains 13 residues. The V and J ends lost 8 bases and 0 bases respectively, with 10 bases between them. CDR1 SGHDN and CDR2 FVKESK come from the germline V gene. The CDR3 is CASSLVLNTEAFF. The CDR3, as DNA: TGTGCCAGCTCTCTCGTCTTGAACACTGAAGCTTTCTTT.

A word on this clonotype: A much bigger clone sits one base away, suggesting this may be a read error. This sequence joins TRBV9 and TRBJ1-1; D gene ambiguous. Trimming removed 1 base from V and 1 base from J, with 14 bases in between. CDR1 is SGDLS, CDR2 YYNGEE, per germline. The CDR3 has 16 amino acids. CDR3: CASSVHTVVRNTEAFF. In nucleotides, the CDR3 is TGTGCCAGCAGCGTACATACAGTGGTTAGGAACACTGAAGCTTTCTTT. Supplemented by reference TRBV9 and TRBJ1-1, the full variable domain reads DSGVTQTPKHLITATGQRVTLRCSPRSGDLSVYWYQQSLDQGLQFLIQYYNGEERAKGNILERFSAQQFPDLHSELNLSSLELGDSALYFCASSVHTVVRNTEAFFGQGTRLTVV.

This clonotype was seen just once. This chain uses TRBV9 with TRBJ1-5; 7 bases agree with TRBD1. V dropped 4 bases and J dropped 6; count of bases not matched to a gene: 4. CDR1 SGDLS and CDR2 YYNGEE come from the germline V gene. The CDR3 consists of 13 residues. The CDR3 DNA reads TGTGCCAGCAGCAGGGGGCTGGGTCAGCCCCAGCATTTT. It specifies CASSRGLGQPQHF.

CDR3: CASSASGSSEQYF. As DNA, the CDR3 is TGTGCCAGCAGCGCCTCAGGGAGTTCGGAGCAGTACTTC. This chain uses TRBV7-9 with TRBJ2-4, with D perhaps given as TRBD1 or TRBD2 (5 bases each). V gave up 5 bases and J gave up 13 bases, with 18 bases separating them. CDR3 length equals 13 residues. Looked up from germline, CDR1 is SEHNR and CDR2 is FQNEAQ (reference sequence).

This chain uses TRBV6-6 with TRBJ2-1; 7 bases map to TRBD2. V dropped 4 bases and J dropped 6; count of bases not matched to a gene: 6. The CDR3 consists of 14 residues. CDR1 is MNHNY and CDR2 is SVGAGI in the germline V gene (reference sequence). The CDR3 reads CASSSGTKINEQFF. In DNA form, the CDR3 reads TGTGCCAGCAGTTCGGGGACTAAAATCAATGAGCAGTTCTTC.